The entry that follows covers one TCR beta chain sequence. Its antigen is unidentified. In the same sample, other DNA sequences code for this CDR3. The sample belongs to a study of cytotoxic CD8 clonotypes in ibrutinib-treated CLL. Looking at the study overall: The cohort had 10 to 12 relapsed/refractory and around 14 treatment-naive patients, some 18 IGHV unmutated. Findings of the study overall: Public clonotypes, found uncommonly, either contracted or stayed stable on treatment.

Sequencing used immunoSEQ multiplex PCR; TCRdb keeps in-frame clones, though not all of them. In the table there are 150,000 or so clones, over 75% of which are singletons. The CDR3 covers 17 residues. Germline trimming cut 5 bases from V and 4 bases from J; bases unmatched to any gene: 8. Germline lookup yields CDR1 SEHNR and CDR2 FQNEAQ (reference sequence). The chain carries TRBV7-9 and TRBJ2-2; TRBD2 agrees at 12 bases. This receptor was obtained from a human donor with chronic lymphocytic leukemia. The sample in question was PBMCs, obtained after 36 months of ibrutinib treatment. The CDR3 nucleotides read TGTGCCAGCAGCCAAAAGACTAGCGGGGGTCTCACCGGGGAGCTGTTTTTT. It specifies CASSQKTSGGLTGELFF.